Listed below are T cell receptor beta chains from one sample, sequenced in a study of T cells in Graves' hyperthyroidism and ophthalmopathy. From the multiplex PCR reads, TCRdb called clonotypes with MiXCR, one entry per CDR3 protein. The data contain roughly 420,000 distinct CDR3 sequences, approximately 15% of them seen just once; the ten biggest clones take up just under 8%. Material for sequencing was blood. These receptors all stem from a woman aged 18-29 years with Graves' hyperthyroidism. The CDR3 runs from the conserved cysteine through the conserved F or W. D genes are given only for firm matches. Size tells how often a clone was seen (once, few, many) or the class of an expanded clone, and some rows leave it out.

CDR3nt: TGCGCCAGCAGCACGGGGACCGTCGATAGTGGCTACACCTTC
CDR3aa: CASSTGTVDSGYTF
abundance: many
d_gene: NA
j_gene: TRBJ1-2
v_gene: TRBV5-1

CDR3nt: TGTGCCAGCAGCCAAGATACCGGACAGGGGGCGCGCTTCGGCGAGCAGTACTTC
CDR3aa: CASSQDTGQGARFGEQYF
abundance: many
d_gene: TRBD1
j_gene: TRBJ2-7
v_gene: TRBV3-1

CDR3nt: TGTGCCAGCAGCTTAGAGGGCCTAATGGCTGAAGCTTTCTTT
CDR3aa: CASSLEGLMAEAFF
abundance: many
d_gene: NA
j_gene: TRBJ1-1
v_gene: TRBV11-2

CDR3nt: TGCAGCGTTGGGACAGGGTTGGGCTATGGCTACACCTTC
CDR3aa: CSVGTGLGYGYTF
abundance: few
d_gene: TRBD1
j_gene: TRBJ1-2
v_gene: TRBV29-1

CDR3nt: TGTGCCAGCAGCTTAGATCTACGACAGCCCCAGCATTTT
CDR3aa: CASSLDLRQPQHF
abundance: many
d_gene: NA
j_gene: TRBJ1-5
v_gene: TRBV11-2

CDR3nt: TGCGCCAGCGGTAGGGGCCACGAGCAGTACTTC
CDR3aa: CASGRGHEQYF
abundance: many
d_gene: NA
j_gene: TRBJ2-7
v_gene: TRBV5-1

CDR3nt: TGTGCCAGCTCACCTTCACCGGGACAGGGATATGATACGCAGTATTTT
CDR3aa: CASSPSPGQGYDTQYF
abundance: many
d_gene: TRBD1
j_gene: TRBJ2-3
v_gene: TRBV18

CDR3nt: TGTGCCAGCAGTTTATCGGTGGACAGGTGGGGGACTGAAGCTTTCTTT
CDR3aa: CASSLSVDRWGTEAFF
abundance: NA
d_gene: TRBD1
j_gene: TRBJ1-1
v_gene: TRBV27

CDR3nt: TGTGCCAGCAGCCTAGGGACAGGGGGCGGGAGCGAGACCCAGTACTTC
CDR3aa: CASSLGTGGGSETQYF
abundance: many
d_gene: TRBD1
j_gene: TRBJ2-5
v_gene: TRBV11-2

CDR3nt: TGTGCCAGCAGCCGCTCAAGCGCGGAGACCCAGTACTTC
CDR3aa: CASSRSSAETQYF
abundance: NA
d_gene: NA
j_gene: TRBJ2-5
v_gene: TRBV11-2

CDR3nt: TGTGCCAGCAGCCAAGATGGTAAGGGAAGGGGCAATCAGCCCCAGCATTTT
CDR3aa: CASSQDGKGRGNQPQHF
abundance: few
d_gene: NA
j_gene: TRBJ1-5
v_gene: TRBV4-2

CDR3nt: TGTGCCAGCAGCCGACAGGCTAGGAAAACAGATACGCAGTATTTT
CDR3aa: CASSRQARKTDTQYF
abundance: few
d_gene: NA
j_gene: TRBJ2-3
v_gene: TRBV11-2

CDR3nt: TGCGCCAGTCGGCTGAGTAGGGCGGGTGAGCAGTTCTTC
CDR3aa: CASRLSRAGEQFF
abundance: NA
d_gene: NA
j_gene: TRBJ2-1
v_gene: TRBV10-2

CDR3nt: TGTGCCAGCAGTTTACCCAGATCCGGGACTAGCGGTTACAATGAGCAGTTCTTC
CDR3aa: CASSLPRSGTSGYNEQFF
abundance: many
d_gene: TRBD2
j_gene: TRBJ2-1
v_gene: TRBV12-3/TRBV12-4

CDR3nt: TGTGCCAGCAGCCTGGGGACCACAGATACGCAGTATTTT
CDR3aa: CASSLGTTDTQYF
abundance: many
d_gene: NA
j_gene: TRBJ2-3
v_gene: TRBV11-2

CDR3nt: TGTGCCAGCTCACCGTCCCGGGACAGGGGGCAAGAGACCCAGTACTTC
CDR3aa: CASSPSRDRGQETQYF
abundance: many
d_gene: TRBD1
j_gene: TRBJ2-5
v_gene: TRBV18

CDR3nt: TGTGCCAGCAGTTACTCGAGTGGGTGGGCGGGAGGGCCTCAGGGCCACACCGGGGAGCTGTTTTTT
CDR3aa: CASSYSSGWAGGPQGHTGELFF
abundance: NA
d_gene: TRBD2
j_gene: TRBJ2-2
v_gene: TRBV6-2/TRBV6-3

CDR3nt: TGTGCTAGTGGTTTGGTACTTGGGACAGGGGGCTTTGAGCAGTACTTC
CDR3aa: CASGLVLGTGGFEQYF
abundance: once
d_gene: TRBD1
j_gene: TRBJ2-7
v_gene: TRBV12-5

CDR3nt: TGTGCCAGCAGCGTAGGAGGACCGCCCCAAGAGACCCAGTACTTC
CDR3aa: CASSVGGPPQETQYF
abundance: many
d_gene: NA
j_gene: TRBJ2-5
v_gene: TRBV9

CDR3nt: TGCGCCAGCAGCCAAGTTGGGAATCCCTACGAGCAGTACTTC
CDR3aa: CASSQVGNPYEQYF
abundance: many
d_gene: NA
j_gene: TRBJ2-7
v_gene: TRBV4-1

CDR3nt: TGTGCCAGCAGTTTATCCCCAGGGGGCGACACAGATACGCAGTATTTT
CDR3aa: CASSLSPGGDTDTQYF
abundance: many
d_gene: TRBD1
j_gene: TRBJ2-3
v_gene: TRBV27

CDR3nt: TGTGCCAGCAGCCAAGTAATCGGCGGCACAGATAAGCCCCTCCACTTT
CDR3aa: CASSQVIGGTDKPLHF
abundance: NA
d_gene: NA
j_gene: TRBJ1-6
v_gene: TRBV3-1

CDR3nt: TGTGCCAGCAGTCAATCTAGTGGCGGGAGGGCGACCAAAAACATTCAGTACTTC
CDR3aa: CASSQSSGGRATKNIQYF
abundance: many
d_gene: TRBD2
j_gene: TRBJ2-4
v_gene: TRBV27

CDR3nt: TGTGCCAGTGAGGGGACTGGCGGAGGTATTTATGGCTACACCTTC
CDR3aa: CASEGTGGGIYGYTF
abundance: many
d_gene: NA
j_gene: TRBJ1-2
v_gene: TRBV19

CDR3nt: TGTGCCAGCAGTTTTGGGACTCAGGCCTACGAGCAGTACTTC
CDR3aa: CASSFGTQAYEQYF
abundance: many
d_gene: NA
j_gene: TRBJ2-7
v_gene: TRBV6-2/TRBV6-3

CDR3nt: TGTGCCAGCAGTGGCGGGAGGCAGTTCTTC
CDR3aa: CASSGGRQFF
abundance: NA
d_gene: TRBD2
j_gene: TRBJ2-1
v_gene: TRBV25-1

CDR3nt: TGCGCCAGCAGCCTTCAGGGGGCTGTTTACTATGGCTACACCTTC
CDR3aa: CASSLQGAVYYGYTF
abundance: few
d_gene: TRBD1
j_gene: TRBJ1-2
v_gene: TRBV4-1

CDR3nt: TGCAGCGTTGAAGATTGGACGCCTAGCACAGATACGCAGTATTTT
CDR3aa: CSVEDWTPSTDTQYF
abundance: many
d_gene: NA
j_gene: TRBJ2-3
v_gene: TRBV29-1

CDR3nt: TGTGCCAGCAGTTACTCGGGGGACAGCTCCTACGAGCAGTACTTC
CDR3aa: CASSYSGDSSYEQYF
abundance: many
d_gene: TRBD1
j_gene: TRBJ2-7
v_gene: TRBV6-5

CDR3nt: TGTGCCAGCAGCTTGGGGGGAACGGGAGGTAGCTCTGGGGCCAACGTCCTGACTTTC
CDR3aa: CASSLGGTGGSSGANVLTF
abundance: NA
d_gene: TRBD2
j_gene: TRBJ2-6
v_gene: TRBV5-4

CDR3nt: TGTGCCAGCAGTGGACAGGGGGGGAACACTGAAGCTTTCTTT
CDR3aa: CASSGQGGNTEAFF
abundance: many
d_gene: TRBD1
j_gene: TRBJ1-1
v_gene: TRBV2

CDR3nt: TGTGCCAGCTCACCGATCGAAGGCTCCTACAATGAGCAGTTCTTC
CDR3aa: CASSPIEGSYNEQFF
abundance: many
d_gene: NA
j_gene: TRBJ2-1
v_gene: TRBV18

CDR3nt: TGCAGTGCTGTAAGCGGGAGGGCAGATAATGAGCAGTTCTTC
CDR3aa: CSAVSGRADNEQFF
abundance: NA
d_gene: TRBD2
j_gene: TRBJ2-1
v_gene: TRBV20-1

CDR3nt: TGTGCCAGCAGCGTAAGCTCTTCGCGGGGGTACGAGCAGTACTTC
CDR3aa: CASSVSSSRGYEQYF
abundance: few
d_gene: TRBD2
j_gene: TRBJ2-7
v_gene: TRBV9

CDR3nt: TGTGCCAGCAGCGTAGGGACGGAGAACTATGGCTACACCTTC
CDR3aa: CASSVGTENYGYTF
abundance: many
d_gene: NA
j_gene: TRBJ1-2
v_gene: TRBV9

CDR3nt: TGTGCCAGCAGAGACAGGGAGGGGGCCAACGTCCTGACTTTC
CDR3aa: CASRDREGANVLTF
abundance: NA
d_gene: TRBD1
j_gene: TRBJ2-6
v_gene: TRBV6-1

CDR3nt: TGTGCCAGCAGCCGGACAGGCGGGCAGGTCGGAGCTTCCTTT
CDR3aa: CASSRTGGQVGASF
abundance: NA
d_gene: TRBD1
j_gene: TRBJ1-1
v_gene: TRBV4-2

CDR3nt: TGTGCCAGTTTTGGGACGGGGCCCTACAATGAGCAGTTCTTC
CDR3aa: CASFGTGPYNEQFF
abundance: many
d_gene: NA
j_gene: TRBJ2-1
v_gene: TRBV6-2/TRBV6-3

CDR3nt: TGTGCCAGCAGCTCCGCAGGAGCCCAGTACTTC
CDR3aa: CASSSAGAQYF
abundance: many
d_gene: NA
j_gene: TRBJ2-5
v_gene: TRBV11-2

CDR3nt: TGTGCCACCAGCAGTATGAGGGGCAGCAATCAGCCCCAGCATTTT
CDR3aa: CATSSMRGSNQPQHF
abundance: few
d_gene: NA
j_gene: TRBJ1-5
v_gene: TRBV15

CDR3nt: TGTGCCAGTAGAGACAGGATGGGCACTGAAGCTTTCTTT
CDR3aa: CASRDRMGTEAFF
abundance: NA
d_gene: NA
j_gene: TRBJ1-1
v_gene: TRBV11-2

CDR3nt: TGCAGTGCTAGACAGGGGACAAACGGGAATGAGCAGTTCTTC
CDR3aa: CSARQGTNGNEQFF
abundance: many
d_gene: NA
j_gene: TRBJ2-1
v_gene: TRBV20-1

CDR3nt: TGTGCCAGCAGTTTGCAGGGGTACCAAGAGACCCAGTACTTC
CDR3aa: CASSLQGYQETQYF
abundance: many
d_gene: NA
j_gene: TRBJ2-5
v_gene: TRBV12-3/TRBV12-4

CDR3nt: TGTGCCAGCAGCGACAGTTACAATGAGCAGTTCTTC
CDR3aa: CASSDSYNEQFF
abundance: few
d_gene: NA
j_gene: TRBJ2-1
v_gene: TRBV6-8

CDR3nt: TGTGCCAGTACGACACAGGGCGGTACTAATGAAAAACTGTTTTTT
CDR3aa: CASTTQGGTNEKLFF
abundance: NA
d_gene: NA
j_gene: TRBJ1-4
v_gene: TRBV19

CDR3nt: TGCAGTGCTAGAGGGGCGACCCACGCTAATCAAAAACTGTTTTTT
CDR3aa: CSARGATHANQKLFF
abundance: NA
d_gene: NA
j_gene: TRBJ1-4
v_gene: TRBV20-1

CDR3nt: TGTGCCAGCAGCGTAGGTCCTAGCGGGGGGCTCAGCTCCTACGAGCAGTACTTC
CDR3aa: CASSVGPSGGLSSYEQYF
abundance: NA
d_gene: TRBD2
j_gene: TRBJ2-7
v_gene: TRBV9

CDR3nt: TGTGCCACCAGTTTTTTCCGGGAGTGGGTCTATGAGCAGTTCTTC
CDR3aa: CATSFFREWVYEQFF
abundance: NA
d_gene: NA
j_gene: TRBJ2-1
v_gene: TRBV24-1

CDR3nt: TGTGTCAGCACTCGCGGGAGCTCCTACAATGAGCAGTTCTTC
CDR3aa: CVSTRGSSYNEQFF
abundance: NA
d_gene: TRBD2
j_gene: TRBJ2-1
v_gene: TRBV6-1

CDR3nt: TGCGCCAGCAGCTTCGACGGTCCCGGAGGTGAAAAACTGTTTTTT
CDR3aa: CASSFDGPGGEKLFF
abundance: many
d_gene: NA
j_gene: TRBJ1-4
v_gene: TRBV5-1

CDR3nt: TGTGCCATCAGTGAGTCCCCGGACATCGGAAACACCATATATTTT
CDR3aa: CAISESPDIGNTIYF
abundance: NA
d_gene: NA
j_gene: TRBJ1-3
v_gene: TRBV10-3

CDR3nt: TGTGCCAGCAGTGCGCACGGGACATCTAACTCCCTGGGAGCTTTCTTT
CDR3aa: CASSAHGTSNSLGAFF
abundance: many
d_gene: NA
j_gene: TRBJ1-1
v_gene: TRBV27

CDR3nt: TGTGCCAGCAGCTTAAACGGGGGCTTCACAGATACGCAGTATTTT
CDR3aa: CASSLNGGFTDTQYF
abundance: many
d_gene: NA
j_gene: TRBJ2-3
v_gene: TRBV7-3

CDR3nt: TGCAGCGCCCGGACAGGGGGTAACACCGGGGAGCTGTTTTTT
CDR3aa: CSARTGGNTGELFF
abundance: many
d_gene: TRBD1
j_gene: TRBJ2-2
v_gene: TRBV29-1

CDR3nt: TGTGCCAGCAGTGCTAGCGGGGGGGCCCCCTACGAGCAGTACTTC
CDR3aa: CASSASGGAPYEQYF
abundance: many
d_gene: TRBD2
j_gene: TRBJ2-7
v_gene: TRBV2

CDR3nt: TGCAGTGCTAGGAAAGGGATTGACAATGAGCAGTTCTTC
CDR3aa: CSARKGIDNEQFF
abundance: few
d_gene: NA
j_gene: TRBJ2-1
v_gene: TRBV20-1

CDR3nt: TGTGCCAGCAGCGTAGATGAGACCCAGTACTTC
CDR3aa: CASSVDETQYF
abundance: NA
d_gene: NA
j_gene: TRBJ2-5
v_gene: TRBV9

CDR3nt: TGTGCCAGCAGTAAGCGGACAGGGGGCAACTATGGCTACACCTTC
CDR3aa: CASSKRTGGNYGYTF
abundance: many
d_gene: TRBD1
j_gene: TRBJ1-2
v_gene: TRBV2

CDR3nt: TGTGCCAGCCACACGGGAAACACCATATATTTT
CDR3aa: CASHTGNTIYF
abundance: NA
d_gene: NA
j_gene: TRBJ1-3
v_gene: TRBV6-1